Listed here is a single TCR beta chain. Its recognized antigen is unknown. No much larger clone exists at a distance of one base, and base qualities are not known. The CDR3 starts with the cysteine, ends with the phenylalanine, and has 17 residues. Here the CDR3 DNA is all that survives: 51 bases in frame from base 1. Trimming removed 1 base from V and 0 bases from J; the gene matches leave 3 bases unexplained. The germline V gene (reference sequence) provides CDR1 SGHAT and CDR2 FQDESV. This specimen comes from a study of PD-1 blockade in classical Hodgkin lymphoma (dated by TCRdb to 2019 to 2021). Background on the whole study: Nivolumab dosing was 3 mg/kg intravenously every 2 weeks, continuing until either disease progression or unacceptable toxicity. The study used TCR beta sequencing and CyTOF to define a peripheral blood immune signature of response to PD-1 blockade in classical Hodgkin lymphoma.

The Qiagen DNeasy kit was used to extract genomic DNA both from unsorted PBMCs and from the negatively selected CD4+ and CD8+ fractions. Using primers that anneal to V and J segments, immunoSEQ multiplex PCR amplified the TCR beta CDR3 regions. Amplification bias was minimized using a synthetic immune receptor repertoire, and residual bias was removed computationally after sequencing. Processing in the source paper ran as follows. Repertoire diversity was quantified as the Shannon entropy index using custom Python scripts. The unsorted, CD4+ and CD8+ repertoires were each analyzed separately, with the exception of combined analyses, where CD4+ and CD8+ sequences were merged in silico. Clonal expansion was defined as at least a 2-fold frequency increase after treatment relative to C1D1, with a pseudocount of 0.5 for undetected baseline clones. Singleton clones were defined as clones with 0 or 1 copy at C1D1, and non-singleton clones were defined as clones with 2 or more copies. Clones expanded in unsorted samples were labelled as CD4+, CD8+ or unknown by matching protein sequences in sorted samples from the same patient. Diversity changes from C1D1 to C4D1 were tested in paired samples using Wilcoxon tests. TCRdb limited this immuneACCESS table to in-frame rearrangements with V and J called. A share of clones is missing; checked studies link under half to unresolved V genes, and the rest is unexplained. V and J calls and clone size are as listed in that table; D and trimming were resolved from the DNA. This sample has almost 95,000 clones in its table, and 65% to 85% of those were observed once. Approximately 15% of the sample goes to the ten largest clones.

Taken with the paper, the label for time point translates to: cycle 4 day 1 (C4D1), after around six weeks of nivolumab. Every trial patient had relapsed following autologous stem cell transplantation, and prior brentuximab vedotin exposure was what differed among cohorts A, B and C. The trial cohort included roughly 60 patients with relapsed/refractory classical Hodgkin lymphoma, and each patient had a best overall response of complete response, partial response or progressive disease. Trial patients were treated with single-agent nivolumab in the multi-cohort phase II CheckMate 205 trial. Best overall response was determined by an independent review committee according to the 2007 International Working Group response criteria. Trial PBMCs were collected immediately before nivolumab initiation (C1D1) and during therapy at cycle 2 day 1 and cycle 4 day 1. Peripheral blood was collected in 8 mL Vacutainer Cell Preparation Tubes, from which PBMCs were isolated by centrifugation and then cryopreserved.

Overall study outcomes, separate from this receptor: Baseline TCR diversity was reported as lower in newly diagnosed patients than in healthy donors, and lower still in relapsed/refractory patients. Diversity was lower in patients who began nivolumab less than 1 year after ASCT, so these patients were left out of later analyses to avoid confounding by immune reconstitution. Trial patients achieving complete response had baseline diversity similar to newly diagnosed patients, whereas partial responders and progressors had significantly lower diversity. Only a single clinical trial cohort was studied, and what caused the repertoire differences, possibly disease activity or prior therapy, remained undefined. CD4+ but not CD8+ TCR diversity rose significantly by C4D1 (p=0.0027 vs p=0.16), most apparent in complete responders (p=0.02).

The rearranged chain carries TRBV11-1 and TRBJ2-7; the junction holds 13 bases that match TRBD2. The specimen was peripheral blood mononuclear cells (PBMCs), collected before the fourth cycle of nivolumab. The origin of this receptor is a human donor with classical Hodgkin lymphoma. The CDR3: CASSLGTSGSFSYEQYF. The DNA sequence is TGTGCCAGCAGCTTAGGGACTAGCGGGAGCTTCTCCTACGAGCAGTACTTC. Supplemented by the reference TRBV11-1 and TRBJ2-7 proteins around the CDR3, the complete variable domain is EAEVAQSPRYKITEKSQAVAFWCDPISGHATLYWYRQILGQGPELLVQFQDESVVDDSQLPKDRFSAERLKGVDSTLKIQPAELGDSAMYLCASSLGTSGSFSYEQYFGPGTRLTVT.